The following is a T cell receptor (beta chain) sequence with its context. These data originate in a study of T cells in Graves' hyperthyroidism and ophthalmopathy. Exclusion criteria comprised uncontrolled infection, other autoimmune disease, pregnancy or lactation. Together with thyroid ultrasound, orbital computed tomography, serum thyroxine and TRAb, clinical symptoms were used for diagnoses. There were TCR beta CDR3 regions amplified from RNA transcripts. HTBI primers were the set used in a first-round RT-PCR of the TCR CDR3. TCRdb re-derived calls from the multiplex PCR reads in MiXCR, one entry per CDR3 protein. This table has a few hundred thousand distinct CDR3 sequences, around 45% appearing once. The CDR3 length is 20 residues. V shed 5 bases and J 6 bases; nucleotides not matched to a gene: 19. Germline-derived CDR1 and CDR2 are SGHNT and YYREEE (reference sequence).

Sequencing input: peripheral blood or thyroid tissue (not recorded which). This clonotype was sampled from a woman aged 18-35 years with Graves' hyperthyroidism. The chain employs TRBV5-4 and TRBJ2-2, with TRBD2 matching 13 bases. The CDR3 bases are TGTGCCAGCAGTATTGGGGGTTTGGGACTAGCGGGAAGGGTCGCCGGGGAGCTGTTTTTT. This codes for CASSIGGLGLAGRVAGELFF.